This T cell receptor (beta chain) was retrieved from a study of control samples from healthy donors and cancer patients. The method was immunoSEQ multiplex PCR; TCRdb's version includes in-frame clones alone and lacks a portion of them. The data show more than 35,000 clones, roughly 94% seen once. V was shortened by 0 bases and J by 0 bases, with 28 bases between the two germline ends. The CDR3 is 22 amino acids. Germline V gene sequence: CDR1 SNHLY, CDR2 FYNNEI. This clone was seen once. Input material: blood. The chain uses TRBV2 and TRBJ2-3; D assignment may be TRBD1 or TRBD2 (7 bases each). The source is a man between 60 and 75 years old in good health. This CDR3 reads CASSEAPGTEFGSGGSTDTQYF. The CDR3 nucleotides are TGTGCCAGCAGTGAAGCCCCCGGGACAGAGTTTGGTTCGGGGGGAAGCACAGATACGCAGTATTTT.